This entry lists 24 T cell receptor beta chains sequenced from one sample in a study of T cell repertoires in cytomegalovirus infection. No antigen is known for these receptors. TCRdb fed the reads into MiXCR, producing one record per CDR3 protein. The table has hundreds of thousands of distinct CDR3 sequences, roughly 46% seen once. The sample in question was cultured PBMCs, obtained from culture after CMV antigen stimulation. The origin of the receptors is a human donor in good health (CMV status not recorded). Some clones in this sample may be carry-over from other donors' samples.

This chain uses TRBV2 with TRBJ1-4, with 8 bases aligning to TRBD1. The CDR3 has 17 residues. Germline V CDR1 and CDR2: SNHLY, FYNNEI. J was trimmed by 3 bases and V by 8 bases; bases with no gene match: 14. Written as DNA, the CDR3 is TGTGCCAGCGGCCCCCGACAGGGGATCTTGTCTAATGAAAAACTGTTTTTT. It encodes CASGPRQGILSNEKLFF. Full variable domain (outside the CDR3, taken from reference TRBV2 and TRBJ1-4): EPEVTQTPSHQVTQMGQEVILRCVPISNHLYFYWYRQILGQKVEFLVSFYNNEISEKSEIFDDQFSVERPDGSNFTLKIRSTKLEDSAMYFCASGPRQGILSNEKLFFGSGTQLSVL.

This clonotype has only a few counts. The chain uses TRBV6-1 and TRBJ2-7; D may be TRBD2 (7 bases). In germline, CDR1 is MNHNS, CDR2 SASEGT. Trimming took off 2 bases at V and 6 bases at J, with 14 bases between the two ends. The CDR3 is 14 residues long. CDR3 sequence: CASSEWGGAVEQYF. Here the CDR3 DNA reads TGTGCCAGCAGTGAATGGGGGGGGGCCGTCGAGCAGTACTTC.

The chain couples TRBV12-3 or TRBV12-4 to TRBJ1-2; D remains ambiguous. The germline V and J ends were trimmed by 4 bases and 1 base, with 7 bases remaining between them. The CDR3 sequence is 13 residues long. CDR3 sequence (DNA): TGTGCCAGCAGTTCGTGGGTTAACTATGGCTACACCTTC. Translated: CASSSWVNYGYTF.

The chain joins TRBV6-2 or TRBV6-3 to TRBJ1-2; D gene ambiguous. The CDR3 is made up of 11 amino acids. Trimming stripped 4 bases from V and 4 bases from J, with 4 bases between. CDR1 and CDR2 from the germline V gene are MNHEY and SVGEGT. CDR3: CASSWAYGYTF. CDR3 bases: TGTGCCAGCAGTTGGGCCTATGGCTACACCTTC.

This clonotype was seen once. This chain uses TRBV4-1 with TRBJ1-2; no firm D call. Germline V gives CDR1 MGHRA, CDR2 YSYEKL. V was shortened by 0 bases and J by 8 bases, with 16 bases between the two germline ends. This CDR3 comprises 15 residues. CDR3 coding DNA: TGCGCCAGCAGCCAAGATCCCGGACCAGATAGGGGCTACACCTTC. It specifies CASSQDPGPDRGYTF.

This chain links TRBV12-3 or TRBV12-4 with TRBJ2-3, with TRBD2 matching 7 bases. The length of the CDR3 is 14 residues. V was pared by 3 bases and J by 7 bases, with 7 bases of the junction left unmatched. The CDR3 region has the DNA TGTGCCAGCAGTTTTTCCGGCGGGAGACATACGCAGTATTTT. Amino acid sequence: CASSFSGGRHTQYF.

The chain has TRBV2 and TRBJ2-7; D uncertain. With 0 bases removed from V and 9 bases from J, the gap between germline ends came to 18 bases. CDR1 is SNHLY and CDR2 is FYNNEI in the germline V gene. CDR3 length equals 15 residues. CDR3 region: CASSEAMSAPSGQYF. The CDR3 coding sequence is TGTGCCAGCAGTGAAGCGATGTCGGCTCCATCGGGGCAGTACTTC.

The chain carries TRBV14 and TRBJ2-2; D uncertain. Germline V gene data show CDR1 as SGHDN and CDR2 as FVKESK. Trimming left V 0 bases short and J 1 base short, with 9 bases between. The CDR3 is 16 amino acids. The CDR3 region is CASSQERLRNTGELFF. CDR3 nucleotide sequence: TGTGCCAGCAGCCAAGAGCGTCTACGGAACACCGGGGAGCTGTTTTTT.

The gene calls are TRBV19 and TRBJ2-5, with TRBD2 matching 9 bases. CDR3 length: 15 residues. V was clipped by 3 bases and J by 5 bases; unmatched bases: 7. Germline CDR1 reads LNHDA; CDR2 reads SQIVND (reference sequence). In nucleotides, the CDR3 is TGTGCCAGTAGTATCGGGCTAGCGGGGCCGGAGACCCAGTACTTC. Translating it yields CASSIGLAGPETQYF.

This clonotype was found a few times. The J gene is TRBJ2-7, the V gene TRBV28; D gene ambiguous. Looked up from germline, CDR1 is MDHEN and CDR2 is SYDVKM. This CDR3 has 8 amino acids. Trimming pared 11 bases from V and 2 bases from J, leaving 1 base between. Here the CDR3 DNA reads TGTGCCCCCTACGAGCAGTACTTC. It yields the protein CAPYEQYF.

J is TRBJ1-4 and V is TRBV6-1; D is ambiguous. V lost 3 bases and J 11 bases, leaving 13 bases between the germline ends. Germline assignment: CDR1 MNHNS and CDR2 SASEGT. This CDR3 is built from 13 residues. The CDR3 DNA reads as TGTGCCAGCAGTGACCCAAAAGGTTGGAAACTGTTTTTT. Residues: CASSDPKGWKLFF.

The rearrangement uses TRBV10-3 and TRBJ2-5; D ambiguous. Germline V gives CDR1 ENHRY, CDR2 SYGVKD. The CDR3 covers 13 residues. The V end lost 8 bases, the J end lost 2 bases, and 12 bases lay between the germline ends. The CDR3 DNA sequence: TGTGCCATCCACCTCCGCAGTCAAGAGACCCAGTACTTC. This gives the protein CAIHLRSQETQYF.

The rearrangement uses TRBV18 and TRBJ2-7, with 9 nucleotides matching TRBD1. CDR3 size: 14 residues. Germline V gives CDR1 KGHSH, CDR2 LQKENI. With V trimmed by 3 bases and J by 4 bases, 4 bases remained unmatched. The CDR3 is CASSPGTGRYEQYF. For the CDR3, the DNA is TGTGCCAGCTCACCCGGGACAGGGAGGTACGAGCAGTACTTC. The whole variable domain, filled in from reference TRBV18 and TRBJ2-7, reads NAGVMQNPRHLVRRRGQEARLRCSPMKGHSHVYWYRQLPEEGLKFMVYLQKENIIDESGMPKERFSAEFPKEGPSILRIQQVVRGDSAAYFCASSPGTGRYEQYFGPGTRLTVT.

This clonotype was seen only a few times. V is TRBV7-2 and J is TRBJ2-5; 8 bases are a match to TRBD1. The CDR3 is made up of 13 amino acids. Losses at the gene ends were 3 bases for V and 5 bases for J; bases not matched to a gene: 2. Per the germline V gene, CDR1 is SGHTA and CDR2 is FQGNSA. CDR3 nucleotide sequence: TGTGCCAGCAGCTTCTACAGGGGGGAGACCCAGTACTTC. Translated: CASSFYRGETQYF. Supplemented by reference TRBV7-2 and TRBJ2-5, the full variable domain reads GAGVSQSPSNKVTEKGKDVELRCDPISGHTALYWYRQSLGQGLEFLIYFQGNSAPDKSGLPSDRFSAERTGGSVSTLTIQRTQQEDSAVYLCASSFYRGETQYFGPGTRLLVL.

There are a few counts of this clonotype. The chain joins TRBV7-2 to TRBJ1-2; D might be TRBD1 (6 bases). The CDR3 is made up of 18 amino acids. The V gene's germline CDR1 is SGHTA and CDR2 FQGNSA. V dropped 1 base and J dropped 4 bases, with 22 bases sitting between them. The DNA of the CDR3 is TGTGCCAGCAGCTTAGGGGCAGGGGACTCCCGAACTAGCTATGGCTACACCTTC. Its protein product is CASSLGAGDSRTSYGYTF.

This clonotype was recorded a few times. The chain joins TRBV20-1 to TRBJ2-2; a possible D gene is TRBD2 (5 bases). CDR1 is DFQATT, CDR2 SNEGSKA, per germline (reference sequence). The germline V and J ends were trimmed by 5 bases and 8 bases, with 9 bases remaining between them. The CDR3 sequence is 11 residues long. The CDR3 bases are TGCAGTGCTCACGGGGAAGGGGAGCTGTTTTTT. This codes for CSAHGEGELFF.

This CDR3 is CASSPTPGQVIYEQYF. The CDR3 nucleotides are TGTGCCAGCAGCCCTACTCCGGGACAGGTTATCTACGAGCAGTACTTC. This chain uses TRBV11-2 with TRBJ2-7; 8 bases are a match to TRBD1. This CDR3 is built from 16 residues. J gave up 3 bases and V 5 bases, and 12 bases lay outside the gene matches. Germline CDR1 is SGHAT and CDR2 is FQNNGV. Filled out from reference TRBV11-2 and TRBJ2-7, the complete variable domain reads EAGVAQSPRYKIIEKRQSVAFWCNPISGHATLYWYQQILGQGPKLLIQFQNNGVVDDSQLPKDRFSAERLKGVDSTLKIQPAKLEDSAVYLCASSPTPGQVIYEQYFGPGTRLTVT.

This clonotype was recorded many times. This chain connects TRBV12-3 or TRBV12-4 to TRBJ1-3; the D is unclear. Trimming took 6 bases from V and 3 from J, leaving 15 bases between them. The CDR3 extends over 15 amino acids. The CDR3 reads CASRLRALGGNTIYF. CDR3 DNA sequence: TGTGCCAGCAGACTCCGGGCCCTGGGTGGAAACACCATATATTTT.

The CDR3 spells CASSLGSPSGETQYF. In nucleotides, the CDR3 is TGTGCCAGCAGCTTAGGGTCCCCCTCAGGAGAGACCCAGTACTTC. The J gene is TRBJ2-5, the V gene TRBV7-2, with D hard to call. The V gene's germline CDR1 is SGHTA and CDR2 FQGNSA. CDR3 length: 15 residues. The V gene lost 1 base and the J gene lost 4 bases, with 13 bases spanning the gap.

The CDR3 is CASSLSVTALNTEAFF. For the CDR3, the DNA is TGTGCCAGCAGTCTCTCCGTGACAGCTTTGAACACTGAAGCTTTCTTT. The chain carries TRBV27 and TRBJ1-1; tentatively, D is TRBD1 (5 bases). CDR1 and CDR2 from the germline V gene are MNHEY and SMNVEV (reference sequence). There are 16 residues in the CDR3. Trimming shortened V by 5 bases and J by 0 bases, and 16 bases separated the two germline ends.

The genes are TRBV12-3 or TRBV12-4 and TRBJ1-1; 8 bases agree with TRBD1. V lost 5 bases and J lost 10; bases outside the gene matches: 6. The CDR3 has 12 residues. The CDR3 sequence is CASSDRGPRAFF. In nucleotides, the CDR3 is TGTGCCAGCAGTGACAGGGGACCGCGAGCTTTCTTT.

V and J are TRBV2 and TRBJ2-7; D is tentatively TRBD1 or TRBD2 (5 bases each). V was pared by 3 bases and J by 4 bases, with 10 bases between. This CDR3 has 13 amino acids. Looked up from germline, CDR1 is SNHLY and CDR2 is FYNNEI. In DNA form, the CDR3 reads TGTGCCAGCAGTGAGGGGGAACTGTACGAGCAGTACTTC. Protein sequence: CASSEGELYEQYF.

Ten or more counts support this clonotype. The chain uses TRBV7-2 and TRBJ2-3; TRBD2 is a possible D gene (5 bases). V was trimmed by 5 bases and J by 1 base, leaving 10 bases between them. Per germline, CDR1 SGHTA and CDR2 FQGNSA. The CDR3 sequence is 14 residues long. CDR3 bases: TGTGCCAGCAGCGAGGGTTGGGGCACAGATACGCAGTATTTT. It yields the protein CASSEGWGTDTQYF.

This clonotype was seen a handful of times. This sequence joins TRBV7-2 and TRBJ2-1, with 9 bases identical to TRBD2. The J segment lost 0 bases and the V segment lost 5 bases, leaving 5 bases of the junction unmatched. The CDR3 is 16 amino acids. CDR1 and CDR2 from the germline V gene are SGHTA and FQGNSA. CDR3: CASSTYSGGSYNEQFF. The CDR3 nucleotides are TGTGCCAGCAGCACGTATAGCGGGGGCTCCTACAATGAGCAGTTCTTC.